These T cell receptor beta chains were read from a single sample in a study of T-cell reconstitution after alpha-beta-depleted transplantation in children. TCRdb recomputed calls from the PCR reads with MiXCR, one row per CDR3 protein. The sample contains some 300,000 distinct CDR3 sequences, around 10% of which appear only once. Material: PBMCs, obtained before TCRalphabeta/CD19-depleted stem cell transplant. Receptors originate from a boy less than two years old with acute myeloid leukemia, due to receive a stem cell transplant. CDR3s include the opening cysteine and the closing phenylalanine or tryptophan. Fields, in order: CDR3 length, J gene, V gene, CDR3 protein.

13,TRBJ1-1,TRBV7-3,CASRQNDGGIAFF
12,TRBJ1-1,TRBV12-3/TRBV12-4,CASSPRDRGAFF
16,TRBJ2-2,TRBV7-3,CASSLSGTANTGELFF
13,TRBJ1-1,TRBV6-4,CASSDRENTEAFF
14,TRBJ1-1,TRBV7-9,CASSLGQEGTEAFF
14,TRBJ2-5,TRBV13,CASSLALGKETQYF
14,TRBJ2-7,TRBV6-2/TRBV6-3,CASSYPYREYEQYF
17,TRBJ2-7,TRBV21-1,CASSKIRNGTAPYEQYF
18,TRBJ1-1,TRBV5-1,CASSLAEFWRPGNTEAFF
13,TRBJ1-2,TRBV7-2,CASSPDSVYGYTF
16,TRBJ2-2,TRBV14,CASSQGGDTNTGELFF
15,TRBJ2-2,TRBV5-6,CASSLIGADTGELFF
16,TRBJ1-6,TRBV12-3/TRBV12-4,CASSLDLGGGNSPLHF
17,TRBJ2-7,TRBV11-2,CASSLEVPGLTTYEQYF
18,TRBJ2-3,TRBV5-1,CASSPGLAGGTSTDTQYF
12,TRBJ2-5,TRBV12-3/TRBV12-4,CASSDWVETQYF
15,TRBJ2-1,TRBV7-9,CASSPRGVSYNEQFF
14,TRBJ1-4,TRBV28,CASSLGQGSEKLFF
13,TRBJ2-1,TRBV7-9,CASSLENGGEQFF
16,TRBJ1-4,TRBV28,CASSSLPDRGDEKLFF
13,TRBJ1-2,TRBV20-1,CSALDRGINGYTF
13,TRBJ1-1,TRBV20-1,CIARTGKNTEAFF
17,TRBJ1-4,TRBV7-6,CASSLAGDWGINEKLFF
13,TRBJ2-1,TRBV6-4,CASSAGTSNEQFF
15,TRBJ2-3,TRBV7-6,CASSHGTLHTDTQYF
15,TRBJ2-7,TRBV5-1,CASSLLAASSYEQYF
14,TRBJ2-3,TRBV12-5,CASGFGTITDTQYF
11,TRBJ1-4,TRBV20-1,CSAREGEKLFF
17,TRBJ1-1,TRBV19,CASSPRQGVGMNTEAFF
13,TRBJ1-2,TRBV6-1,CASPGTAGYGYTF
12,TRBJ2-2,TRBV20-1,CSAKQGGGELFF
14,TRBJ1-2,TRBV12-3/TRBV12-4,CASSFFRANYGYTF
15,TRBJ2-7,TRBV15,CATSSVASSSYEQYF
15,TRBJ1-2,TRBV18,CASSPPGTGDRGYTF
14,TRBJ2-7,TRBV7-9,CASSTGQGRYEQYF
18,TRBJ2-3,TRBV7-3,CASSLEERGLFSTDTQYF
14,TRBJ1-1,TRBV24-1,CATSDGTDNTEAFF
14,TRBJ2-7,TRBV3-1,CASSQGYGDYEQYF
15,TRBJ2-1,TRBV24-1,CATSVEGGPYNEQFF
15,TRBJ2-7,TRBV15,CATSREDTRGYEQYF
14,TRBJ2-7,TRBV20-1,CSARRATGSYEQYF
14,TRBJ2-7,TRBV12-3/TRBV12-4,CASSLRGAPYEQYF
16,TRBJ1-4,TRBV7-2,CASSPKGAWIGEKLFF
16,TRBJ2-7,TRBV7-9,CASSPPAAGILYEQYF
14,TRBJ2-7,TRBV15,CATSRLRGLYEQYF
15,TRBJ2-3,TRBV10-3,CAISESTSGGDTQYF
15,TRBJ2-5,TRBV5-1,CASSLTTRGRETQYF
13,TRBJ2-7,TRBV20-1,CSASGRGGYEQYF
13,TRBJ2-3,TRBV12-3/TRBV12-4,CASSRDRGDTQYF
11,TRBJ2-5,TRBV7-3,CASPSRETQYF
12,TRBJ2-5,TRBV28,CASSLFAKTQYF
14,TRBJ2-7,TRBV6-5,CASSWTRQDREQYF